This is a list of T cell receptor beta chains from one sample in a study of cytomegalovirus exposure and HLA in healthy donors. TCRdb keeps only in-frame clones here, not all; method: immunoSEQ multiplex PCR. The sample has about 200,000 clones; 75% to 80% are singletons. The sample taken for sequencing was PBMCs. These TCRs come from a woman younger than 45 in good health and CMV-seropositive. Each CDR3 is given with its conserved first and last residue. A D gene is named only where the DNA matches it firmly. Rows may omit the clone size; those that give it use once, few, many or a size class.

V gene	J gene	clone size	D gene	CDR3 protein	CDR3 DNA
TRBV10-1	TRBJ1-1	NA	NA	CASSGIPGNTEAFF	TGCGCCAGCAGTGGTATTCCGGGAAACACTGAAGCTTTCTTT
TRBV5-1	TRBJ1-2	NA	NA	CASSLAGQLFGYTF	TGCGCCAGCAGCTTGGCCGGACAGCTATTTGGCTACACCTTC
TRBV7-2	TRBJ2-7	NA	NA	CASSYIFTGIPYEQYF	TGTGCCAGCAGCTACATTTTTACAGGGATTCCCTACGAGCAGTACTTC
TRBV2	TRBJ1-3	once	NA	CASSDPGRASGNTIYF	TGTGCCAGCAGTGACCCCGGCAGGGCCTCTGGAAACACCATATATTTT
TRBV11-2	TRBJ2-2	NA	NA	CASSATGRAGELFF	TGTGCCAGCAGCGCCACAGGGCGGGCCGGGGAGCTGTTTTTT
TRBV6-5	TRBJ1-3	NA	NA	CASRGSGRNTIYF	TGTGCCAGCAGGGGGTCAGGGAGAAACACCATATATTTT
TRBV4-1	TRBJ2-7	NA	TRBD2	CASSDSPGGSSNEQYF	TGCGCCAGCAGCGATAGCCCAGGCGGGAGCAGCAACGAGCAGTACTTC
TRBV27	TRBJ2-3	once	NA	CASNRDQSTDTQYF	TGTGCCAGCAACAGGGACCAGAGCACAGATACGCAGTATTTT
TRBV5-4	TRBJ2-3	NA	NA	CASSSGLSTDTQYF	TGTGCCAGCAGCTCGGGACTGTCCACAGATACGCAGTATTTT
TRBV25-1	TRBJ2-5	NA	NA	CASSGGLKQETQYF	TGTGCCAGCAGTGGGGGACTGAAGCAAGAGACCCAGTACTTC
TRBV9	TRBJ2-1	NA	TRBD2	CASSVLAGGSYNEQFF	TGTGCCAGCAGCGTTTTAGCGGGGGGGTCCTACAATGAGCAGTTCTTC
TRBV14	TRBJ2-7	once	NA	CASSQDRREEQYF	TGTGCCAGCAGCCAAGATAGGAGGGAGGAGCAGTACTTC
TRBV19	TRBJ1-4	once	NA	CATRGRGEEKLFF	TGTGCCACCCGAGGCAGGGGTGAGGAAAAACTGTTTTTT
TRBV4-1	TRBJ1-1	NA	TRBD1	CASSQVMAGGDTEAFF	TGCGCCAGCAGCCAAGTCATGGCAGGGGGCGACACTGAAGCTTTCTTT
TRBV9	TRBJ2-3	NA	NA	CASSPRSGTDTQYF	TGTGCCAGCAGCCCCCGGTCGGGGACAGATACGCAGTATTTT
TRBV29-1	TRBJ2-1	NA	NA	CSVGTGPYTEQFF	TGCAGCGTGGGTACAGGTCCTTACACTGAGCAGTTCTTC
TRBV19	TRBJ1-1	NA	NA	CASSLGQNTEAFF	TGTGCCAGTAGTTTGGGCCAGAACACTGAAGCTTTCTTT
TRBV4-2	TRBJ2-7	NA	TRBD1	CASSQANRDRATYEQYF	TGTGCCAGCAGCCAAGCAAACCGGGACAGGGCAACCTACGAGCAGTACTTC
TRBV30	TRBJ1-5	NA	TRBD1	CAWSVQGATFNQPQHF	TGTGCCTGGAGTGTACAGGGGGCCACGTTCAATCAGCCCCAGCATTTT
TRBV2	TRBJ1-3	NA	TRBD1	CASGQGGWNTIYF	TGTGCCAGCGGACAGGGGGGATGGAACACCATATATTTT
TRBV7-9	TRBJ1-2	NA	TRBD1	CSSSLTLTGGNYGYTF	TGTTCCAGCAGCTTAACCCTGACAGGGGGTAACTATGGCTACACCTTC
TRBV5-4	TRBJ2-3	medium-sized	NA	CASSLAVDTTDTQYF	TGTGCCAGCAGCTTGGCCGTTGACACCACAGATACGCAGTATTTT
TRBV30	TRBJ2-1	once	TRBD2	CAWETSGTYNEQFF	TGTGCCTGGGAAACTAGCGGAACCTACAATGAGCAGTTCTTC
TRBV2	TRBJ2-7	NA	TRBD1	CASRRDRQDYEQYF	TGTGCCAGCCGACGGGACAGGCAGGACTACGAGCAGTACTTC
TRBV9	TRBJ2-1	NA	NA	CASSPRRSSYNEQFF	TGTGCCAGCAGCCCCCGCCGGAGCTCCTACAATGAGCAGTTCTTC
TRBV27	TRBJ2-2	NA	NA	CASSPAGGTGELFF	TGTGCCAGCAGTCCGGCCGGGGGCACCGGGGAGCTGTTTTTT
TRBV7-9	TRBJ2-2	NA	NA	CASSQTELTGELFF	TGTGCCAGCAGCCAGACAGAACTCACCGGGGAGCTGTTTTTT
TRBV29-1	TRBJ2-5	NA	NA	CSVVGSAETQYF	TGCAGCGTCGTCGGTAGTGCGGAGACCCAGTACTTC
TRBV30	TRBJ1-4	NA	TRBD1	CAWTSKTGANEKLFF	TGTGCCTGGACCTCCAAGACAGGGGCGAATGAAAAACTGTTTTTT
TRBV6-6	TRBJ1-2	NA	TRBD1	CASSRTGSYGYTF	TGTGCCAGCAGTCGGACAGGGAGCTATGGCTACACCTTC
TRBV2	TRBJ1-2	NA	NA	CASGGEGGYTF	TGTGCCAGCGGGGGGGAGGGTGGCTACACCTTC
TRBV11-2	TRBJ2-2	NA	NA	CASSLQRGTRELFF	TGTGCCAGCAGCCTCCAAAGGGGTACCAGGGAGCTGTTTTTT
TRBV18	TRBJ2-3	NA	TRBD2	CASSLLAGGQGATDTQYF	TGTGCCAGCTCCCTCCTAGCGGGGGGCCAGGGAGCCACAGATACGCAGTATTTT
TRBV28	TRBJ2-7	once	NA	CASSFPDRLYEQYF	TGTGCCAGCAGTTTCCCGGACAGACTTTACGAGCAGTACTTC
TRBV10-3	TRBJ2-3	NA	TRBD2	CAISESRTGTSGSSTDTQYF	TGTGCCATCAGTGAGTCGAGAACCGGGACTAGCGGCTCTAGCACAGATACGCAGTATTTT
TRBV5-1	TRBJ2-1	NA	TRBD2	CASSRGGGEGNEQFF	TGCGCCAGCAGCCGGGGGGGCGGAGAGGGAAATGAGCAGTTCTTC
TRBV30	TRBJ1-6	NA	TRBD1	CAWSVKTGRHSPLHF	TGTGCCTGGAGTGTTAAGACAGGGCGTCATTCACCCCTCCACTTT
TRBV7-9	TRBJ2-5	NA	TRBD2	CASSSGTSGRLGETQYF	TGTGCCAGCAGCTCTGGGACTAGCGGGAGACTGGGAGAGACCCAGTACTTC
TRBV10-1	TRBJ2-1	NA	NA	CAQSRDNEQFF	TGCGCCCAAAGCAGGGACAATGAGCAGTTCTTC
TRBV30	TRBJ2-7	once	NA	CAWSPRLRGPYEQYF	TGTGCCTGGAGCCCCCGATTAAGGGGCCCCTACGAGCAGTACTTC
TRBV19	TRBJ2-1	NA	TRBD2	CASSKYPTSGGAFNEQFF	TGTGCCAGTAGTAAATATCCGACTAGCGGGGGGGCCTTCAATGAGCAGTTCTTC
TRBV5-1	TRBJ2-3	NA	NA	CASSLEGAVNSRDTQYF	TGCGCCAGCAGCTTGGAAGGAGCGGTGAACTCCCGGGATACGCAGTATTTT
TRBV7-7	TRBJ2-1	NA	NA	CASSPRLDSYNEQFF	TGTGCTAGCAGCCCTCGCCTAGACTCCTACAATGAGCAGTTCTTC
TRBV5-1	TRBJ1-3	NA	TRBD1	CASWGQGTAGNTIYF	TGCGCCAGCTGGGGACAGGGGACAGCTGGAAACACCATATATTTT
TRBV28	TRBJ1-3	NA	TRBD1	CASSLTGQGTGNTIYF	TGTGCCAGCAGTTTAACCGGACAGGGGACCGGAAACACCATATATTTT
TRBV4-3	TRBJ2-3	NA	TRBD2	CASSQLRLAGGHTDTQYF	TGCGCCAGCAGCCAACTAAGACTAGCGGGAGGACACACAGATACGCAGTATTTT
TRBV7-8	TRBJ1-3	few	NA	CASSSGPSGNTIYF	TGTGCCAGCAGCTCTGGCCCCTCTGGAAACACCATATATTTT
TRBV7-9	TRBJ2-7	NA	NA	CASSPKMYRTYEQYF	TGTGCCAGCAGCCCTAAGATGTACAGGACGTACGAGCAGTACTTC
TRBV29-1	TRBJ2-5	few	NA	CSVGGRQGGQTQYF	TGCAGCGTTGGTGGGCGGCAGGGCGGTCAGACCCAGTACTTC
TRBV9	TRBJ2-7	NA	TRBD2	CASSAGFSLAGGPKYEQYF	TGTGCCAGCAGCGCGGGATTCTCACTAGCGGGAGGGCCCAAGTACGAGCAGTACTTC
TRBV4-1	TRBJ1-5	NA	NA	CASSQFPQVTGNQPQHF	TGCGCCAGCAGCCAATTCCCTCAGGTAACAGGCAATCAGCCCCAGCATTTT
TRBV9	TRBJ2-1	NA	TRBD2	CASSVGGRTYNEQFF	TGTGCCAGCAGCGTAGGCGGGAGGACTTACAATGAGCAGTTCTTC
TRBV7-9	TRBJ1-1	NA	NA	CASSAWDKFGTEAFF	TGTGCCAGCAGCGCCTGGGACAAATTCGGCACTGAAGCTTTCTTT
TRBV27	TRBJ1-6	NA	NA	CASSPKRLEGESPLHF	TGTGCCAGCAGTCCTAAGCGACTAGAAGGGGAATCACCCCTCCACTTT
TRBV14	TRBJ2-1	NA	TRBD1	CASSQTGGYNEQFF	TGTGCCAGCAGCCAGACAGGGGGCTACAATGAGCAGTTCTTC